The T cell receptor (beta chain) under discussion was sequenced for a study of blood T cells in healthy people across ages. PCR was performed a second time for roughly 7 to 11 cycles using a sample-barcoded 5' primer and a J-beta primer mix. TCRdb analysed the 5' RACE reads with MiXCR anew, one entry per CDR3 protein. Altogether about 1.5 million distinct CDR3 sequences are present, roughly 45% being singletons, with the ten largest covering 7.9%. This CDR3 region has 14 residues. V lost 10 bases, J lost 4 bases, and 9 bases stayed unmatched. In germline, CDR1 is MDHEN, CDR2 SYDVKM. The sequenced material came from blood. The receptor comes from a woman between 18 and 29 years old in good health. This chain uses TRBV28 with TRBJ2-7; 11 bases agree with TRBD1. The CDR3 nucleotides read TGTGCCACAATCGAGGGGACAGGGGGTTACGAGCAGTACTTC. Its protein is CATIEGTGGYEQYF.